Included here is one T cell receptor (beta chain) sequence, with context. Antigen specificity is unknown. The sample belongs to a study of T cell responses to AZD1222 COVID-19 vaccine. Sequenced by immunoSEQ multiplex PCR; TCRdb stores in-frame clones only, minus some. Among some 150,000 clones listed, 86% were seen once. Overall study results and limits: Repertoires were obtained solely post-peak T cell response. Among vaccine-associated CD4 TCRs, coverage spanned spike, with dominance at 160-218 and 743-854. Most donors were white British and more were female, and clonal diversity was possibly underestimated. Just a handful of people given AZD1222 tested seropositive at baseline.

The V gene lost 5 bases and the J gene lost 8 bases, with 16 bases spanning the gap. CDR1 is LGHNT and CDR2 is FRNRAP in the germline V gene. The CDR3 length is 14 residues. This TCR derives from an adult in good health. The chain couples TRBV12-5 to TRBJ2-1; D might be TRBD1 (6 bases). Sequenced material: peripheral blood, taken on day 0 of MenACWY control vaccination. The CDR3 reads CASGHGVQGHEQFF. The CDR3 DNA reads as TGTGCTAGTGGTCACGGCGTACAGGGACATGAGCAGTTCTTC.